A single sample is the source of the 2 T cell receptor beta chains below, sequenced in a study of metastatic and nonmetastatic thyroid tumors. All patients were untreated before thyroid surgery. TCRdb re-called clones via MiXCR from the PCR reads. Of several thousand clones in the sample, around 15% were seen once. Sequencing was done on a sample of blood. The receptors derive from a female donor with papillary thyroid cancer or a benign thyroid nodule (not recorded which). Some clones in this sample may be carry-over from other donors' samples.

On this clone itself: Given a much more abundant clone one base away, this may be a read error. V gene TRBV5-6 combines with J gene TRBJ2-5; D is unclear. Trimming pared 2 bases from V and 7 bases from J, leaving 6 bases between. Per the germline V gene, CDR1 is SGHDT and CDR2 is YYEEEE. The CDR3 has 11 amino acids. In DNA form, the CDR3 reads TGTGCCAGCAGCTTCTTCGGGACCCAGTACTTC. It yields the protein CASSFFGTQYF. Drawing the rest from reference TRBV5-6 and TRBJ2-5, the complete variable domain is DAGVTQSPTHLIKTRGQQVTLRCSPKSGHDTVSWYQQALGQGPQFIFQYYEEEERQRGNFPDRFSGHQFPNYSSELNVNALLLGDSALYLCASSFFGTQYFGPGTRLLVL.

This clone is medium-sized. The rearrangement joins TRBV24-1 to TRBJ2-7, with a possible D match to TRBD1 (5 bases). The length of the CDR3 is 13 residues. The germline V gene has CDR1 KGHDR and CDR2 SFDVKD. Trimming left V 2 bases short and J 6 bases short, with 10 bases between. The CDR3 coding sequence is TGTGCCACCAGTGATTCCGACAGAGGCGAGCAGTACTTC. Translating it yields CATSDSDRGEQYF.